This T cell receptor (beta chain) was profiled in a study of blood T cell repertoires in COVID-19. Study-wide context: Acute-phase and convalescent COVID-19 samples originated in the United States, Italy and Spain. PBMCs, B-cell-depleted T cells, or T cells were the source of the cDNA or gDNA that made up the material.

Here immunoSEQ multiplex PCR was the method, and the copy in TCRdb shows in-frame clones only, minus some. This table has 110,000 to 150,000 clones, roughly 83% appearing once. This study enrolled people aged about 18 to 100 from about two dozen US geographic areas. The CDR3 totals 13 residues. Germline-derived CDR1 and CDR2 are SGHTA and FQGNSA. The germline V and J ends were trimmed by 5 bases and 5 bases, with 9 bases remaining between them. V is TRBV7-2 and J is TRBJ2-2; D remains ambiguous. This clonotype was sampled from a man aged 50 to 60 who had recovered from COVID-19. The sequencing input was PBMCs or T cells enriched from blood (not recorded which). The CDR3 sequence: CASSPVGTGELFF. The CDR3, as DNA: TGTGCCAGCAGCCCCGTCGGGACCGGGGAGCTGTTTTTT.